The clone carrying this TCR beta chain was seen at least ten times. Its antigen is not known. During its preparation, the TCRbeta library received unique molecular identifiers. MiXCR, run by TCRdb on the PCR reads, gives a single entry per CDR3 protein. The data show about 200,000 distinct CDR3 sequences, 5% to 7.5% seen once. The source of the sample is a study of T-cell reconstitution after alpha-beta-depleted transplantation in children. This CDR3 spans 13 amino acids. Trimming removed 5 bases at V and 3 bases at J, with 10 bases between. Study observations and caveats: Counts and diversity of T cells one year after transplant came mostly from newly produced T cells. Day-60 TCRbeta diversity that was high in some patients was derived from surviving recipient T cells and thymic progenitors.

The V and J genes are TRBV12-3 or TRBV12-4 and TRBJ1-1; D remains ambiguous. The source was PBMCs, collected before TCRalphabeta/CD19-depleted stem cell transplant. The receptor was derived from a girl in the first two years of life with combined immunodeficiency, due to receive a stem cell transplant. CDR3 residues: CASSPVRDTEAFF. The CDR3 nucleotides are TGTGCCAGCAGTCCGGTGAGGGACACTGAAGCTTTCTTT.